The entry below gives a single T cell receptor beta chain sequence along with its context. This CDR3 is built from 16 residues. Germline CDR1 and CDR2: SEHNR and FQNEAQ (reference sequence). The V and J ends lost 7 bases and 7 bases respectively, with 25 bases between them. This record comes from a study of cytomegalovirus exposure and HLA in healthy donors. The PCR had 60 Vbeta and 13 Jbeta primers. Measured with immunoSEQ multiplex PCR; TCRdb has only the in-frame clones, and not every one. The sample contains approximately 180,000 clones, about four fifths of which appear only once. The receptor's source is a man between 18 and 29 years old in good health and CMV-seronegative. This chain uses TRBV7-9 with TRBJ1-2; D might be TRBD1 (6 bases). Sequenced input: PBMCs. CDR3 protein: CASIPRDKSTTIGYTF. The CDR3 DNA sequence: TGTGCCAGCATCCCCCGGGACAAAAGTACCACCATTGGCTACACCTTC.